This T cell receptor (beta chain) was recorded in a study of siplizumab effects on memory and regulatory T cells. Study-level findings and limits: Naive T cells apparently outstripped memory cells in diversity and seemed major alloresponse contributors.

The table lists this clone with a few counts. Its matching antigen is unknown. This CDR3 is built from 15 residues. Trimming took 4 bases from V and 2 from J, leaving 12 bases between them. CDR1 and CDR2 (germline): SGHRS, YFSETQ. Some clones are missing from TCRdb's copy, which holds only in-frame ones; the method was immunoSEQ multiplex PCR. The table shows 60,000 to 65,000 clones, with around 80% occurring only once. The rearrangement uses TRBV5-1 and TRBJ2-2, with D perhaps TRBD1 or TRBD2 (5 bases each). Sequencing was performed on memory CD4+ T cells sorted from blood. The TCR originated in a human donor in good health. The CDR3 DNA follows: TGCGCCAGCAGCCCCGGGACGGGTAACACCGGGGAGCTGTTTTTT. Amino acids: CASSPGTGNTGELFF.